Listed below are T cell receptor beta chains from one sample, sequenced in a study of control samples from healthy donors and cancer patients. Method: immunoSEQ multiplex PCR; TCRdb's copy keeps in-frame clones and lacks some. Altogether approximately 150,000 clones are present, over 90% being singletons, with the ten largest covering about 0.94%. Specimen: blood. Source of these receptors: a woman aged 25 to 45 in good health. Both conserved end residues are part of each CDR3. A D gene is named only where the DNA matches it firmly. Size is stated for part of the rows, as once, few or many counts, or as a class when the clone is expanded.

v_call	j_call	clone_size	d_call	cdr3_aa	cdr3_nt
TRBV5-6	TRBJ1-4	-	TRBD1	CASSSTGGTNEKLFF	TGTGCCAGCAGCTCTACAGGGGGCACTAATGAAAAACTGTTTTTT
TRBV10-1	TRBJ1-1	-	-	CASSESRAGGTEAFF	TGCGCCAGCAGTGAGTCCAGGGCCGGGGGCACTGAAGCTTTCTTT
TRBV24-1	TRBJ2-1	once	-	CATSDFAGHEQFF	TGTGCCACCAGTGATTTTGCAGGCCATGAGCAGTTCTTC
TRBV5-1	TRBJ2-4	-	TRBD1	CASSLGQGNIQYF	TGCGCCAGCAGCTTGGGACAGGGAAACATTCAGTACTTC
TRBV28	TRBJ1-2	-	-	CASSLSGAYGYTF	TGTGCCAGCAGTCTATCGGGGGCCTATGGCTACACCTTC
TRBV2	TRBJ1-1	-	TRBD1	CASSDADRGPRQINTEAFF	TGTGCCAGCAGTGACGCCGACAGGGGACCGCGGCAAATAAACACTGAAGCTTTCTTT
TRBV7-9	TRBJ1-6	-	-	CASSLGENSPLHF	TGTGCCAGCAGCTTAGGGGAGAATTCACCCCTCCACTTT
TRBV5-5	TRBJ2-6	-	TRBD1	CASSLAGQGASGANVLTF	TGTGCCAGCAGCTTGGCCGGGCAGGGGGCGTCTGGGGCCAACGTCCTGACTTTC
TRBV6-1	TRBJ2-1	-	-	CASSAHGLEIYNEQFF	TGTGCCAGCAGTGCCCATGGCCTAGAAATCTACAATGAGCAGTTCTTC
TRBV23-1	TRBJ2-3	-	-	CASSQPVSTDTQYF	TGCGCCAGCAGTCAGCCGGTAAGCACAGATACGCAGTATTTT
TRBV2	TRBJ2-1	-	TRBD2	CASSEYRLAGYNEQFF	TGTGCCAGCAGTGAATATCGGCTAGCGGGATACAATGAGCAGTTCTTC
TRBV20-1	TRBJ2-3	-	TRBD1	CSASSDFSGTGTTTDTQYF	TGCAGTGCTAGTTCCGACTTTTCTGGGACAGGGACTACCACAGATACGCAGTATTTT
TRBV24-1	TRBJ2-1	-	-	CATSDPVRGQFF	TGTGCCACCAGTGACCCAGTCCGTGGGCAGTTCTTC
TRBV7-3	TRBJ2-1	-	TRBD2	CASSLPTSDYNEQFF	TGTGCCAGCAGCTTACCGACTAGCGATTACAATGAGCAGTTCTTC
TRBV6-5	TRBJ1-1	-	-	CATWRGANTEAFF	TGTGCCACCTGGCGAGGGGCGAACACTGAAGCTTTCTTT
TRBV19	TRBJ2-4	-	-	CASSRDSKNIQYF	TGTGCCAGTAGCCGGGACTCCAAAAACATTCAGTACTTC
TRBV6-1	TRBJ1-1	-	-	CASSDQPGYTEAFF	TGTGCCAGCAGTGACCAGCCGGGTTACACTGAAGCTTTCTTT